The present entry profiles one TCR beta chain with its context. Original handling: Estimated nucleated cell counts came from reference gene primer amplification. Measured with immunoSEQ multiplex PCR; TCRdb has only the in-frame clones, and not every one. V and J calls and clone size come straight from that table; D and trimming were deduced from the DNA. The repertoire holds almost 400,000 clones, 89% seen once, with about 1.7% in the top ten. This CDR3 is built from 17 residues. Germline lookup yields CDR1 KGHSH and CDR2 LQKENI. J gave up 5 bases and V 6 bases, and 14 bases lay outside the gene matches. This sample is drawn from a study of blood T cell repertoires in COVID-19. For the study at large: The samples span acute and convalescent COVID-19 from the United States, Italy and Spain. PBMCs, B-cell-depleted T cells, or T cells were the source of the cDNA or gDNA that made up the material.

Clinical histories supplied by participants themselves formed the basis of cohort assignment. This sequence joins TRBV18 and TRBJ2-1; 9 nucleotides line up with TRBD1. The sequence derives from a woman aged 30 to 39 who had recovered from COVID-19. Sequenced input: PBMCs or T cells enriched from blood (not recorded which). Written as DNA, the CDR3 is TGTGCCAGCTCTACGACATTGACAGGGGGGGCCAACAATGAGCAGTTCTTC. This sequence encodes CASSTTLTGGANNEQFF.